This TCR beta chain was found in a study of T cell responses to AZD1222 COVID-19 vaccine. TCRdb's copy holds only in-frame clones and misses some; the assay was immunoSEQ multiplex PCR. The table has 150,000 to 200,000 clones, 80% to 95% seen once. Study results and limitations: Reportedly, nearly half the spike-specific TCRs target unmutated variant regions. There were mostly white British donors and more females than males, and clonal diversity was possibly underestimated. Two AZD1222 doses significantly raised spike-specific TCR breadth and depth over controls.

A note on this clone: Its cognate antigen is unknown.

This sequence originates from an adult who received the AZD1222 COVID-19 vaccine. Here the sequenced sample was peripheral blood, taken 28 days after the second AZD1222 dose.

The CDR3 nucleotides are TGTGCCAGCAGCCCCTCGCGGGGGGGACTAACAGATACGCAGTATTTT. Translated: CASSPSRGGLTDTQYF. The rearrangement joins TRBV11-2 to TRBJ2-3; TRBD2 matches 9 bases. V lost 5 bases and J lost 3; bases outside the gene matches: 9. This CDR3 is 16 amino acids long. The V gene's germline CDR1 is SGHAT and CDR2 FQNNGV.